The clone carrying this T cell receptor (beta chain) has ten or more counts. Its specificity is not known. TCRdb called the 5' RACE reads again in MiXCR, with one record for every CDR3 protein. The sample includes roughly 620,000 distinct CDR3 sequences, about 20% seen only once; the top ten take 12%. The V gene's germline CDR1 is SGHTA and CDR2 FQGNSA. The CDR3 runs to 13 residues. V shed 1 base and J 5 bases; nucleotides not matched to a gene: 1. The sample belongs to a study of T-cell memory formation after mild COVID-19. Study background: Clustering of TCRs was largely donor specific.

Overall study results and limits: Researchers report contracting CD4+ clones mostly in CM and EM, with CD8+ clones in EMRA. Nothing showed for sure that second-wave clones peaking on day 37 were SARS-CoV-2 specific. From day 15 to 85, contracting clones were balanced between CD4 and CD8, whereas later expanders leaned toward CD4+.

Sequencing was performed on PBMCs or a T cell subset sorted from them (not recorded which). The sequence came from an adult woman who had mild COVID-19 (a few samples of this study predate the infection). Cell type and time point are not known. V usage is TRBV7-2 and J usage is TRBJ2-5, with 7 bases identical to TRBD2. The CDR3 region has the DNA TGTGCCAGCAGCTTAGTACTAGCGGAGACCCAGTACTTC. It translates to CASSLVLAETQYF.